This T cell receptor (beta chain) emerged from a study of OX40 agonist ivuxolimab in advanced cancers. Study context: Patients got intravenous ivuxolimab at 0.01 to 10 mg/kg every 2 weeks. It was permissible to have had prior anti-PD-1, anti-PD-L1 or anti-CTLA-4 therapy, and approximately 38% had some. Partial responses were seen in three patients, one with hepatocellular carcinoma and two with cutaneous melanoma.

Here immunoSEQ multiplex PCR was the method, and the copy in TCRdb shows in-frame clones only, minus some. The sample records 55,000 to 90,000 clones, roughly 80% being singletons. V lost 1 base and J lost 6; bases outside the gene matches: 8. The CDR3 sequence is 17 residues long. Germline V lookup: CDR1 SNHLY, CDR2 FYNNEI. The origin of this receptor is an adult with an advanced solid tumor such as melanoma, head and neck, liver or kidney cancer. The rearrangement joins TRBV2 to TRBJ2-3; 12 bases match TRBD2. Sample: CD4+ or CD8+ T cells sorted from blood, taken in a trial of the OX40 agonist ivuxolimab. CDR3 in amino acids: CASSEGGLAGGWDTQYF. As DNA, the CDR3 is TGTGCCAGCAGTGAAGGGGGACTAGCGGGTGGTTGGGATACGCAGTATTTT.